Following are 10 T cell receptor beta chains from one sample sequenced in a study of PD-L1 blockade in urothelial cancer. Generated by immunoSEQ multiplex PCR, the TCRdb table keeps only in-frame clones and is missing some. This sample has around 42,000 clones; more than 75% occur once, and the top ten carry approximately 2.7%. Sequenced here: PBMCs, sampled around atezolizumab (anti-PD-L1) treatment. These receptors all come from a man aged 65 to 79 with urothelial cancer.

This chain connects TRBV9 to TRBJ1-6; 11 positions agree with TRBD1. V lost 2 bases and J lost 8; bases outside the gene matches: 9. Per the germline V gene, CDR1 is SGDLS and CDR2 is YYNGEE. The CDR3 extends over 17 amino acids. For the CDR3, the DNA is TGTGCCAGCAGCGTCCGGGACAGGGGGACACTTGATTCACCCCTCCACTTT. Amino acid sequence: CASSVRDRGTLDSPLHF.

V is TRBV27 and J is TRBJ2-1, with 7 bases aligning to TRBD2. Unmatched junction bases numbered 10, after V lost 2 bases and J lost 9 bases. CDR1 is MNHEY and CDR2 is SMNVEV in the germline V gene (reference sequence). The CDR3 runs to 15 residues. CDR3 sequence reads: CASSLEGGPQVEQFF. The CDR3 DNA sequence: TGTGCCAGCAGTTTAGAGGGAGGGCCTCAGGTTGAGCAGTTCTTC.

The CDR3 loop is CASTPTGTGAEPQHF. CDR3 nucleotide sequence: TGTGCCAGCACTCCCACCGGGACTGGGGCCGAGCCCCAGCATTTT. This sequence joins TRBV7-2 and TRBJ1-5; D might be TRBD1 (5 bases). From germline, CDR1 is SGHTA and CDR2 FQGNSA. There are 15 residues in the CDR3. Trimming took off 7 bases at V and 8 bases at J, with 21 bases between the two ends.

J is TRBJ2-2 and V is TRBV7-2; TRBD2 matches at 8 bases. From germline, CDR1 is SGHTA and CDR2 FQGNSA. The CDR3 has 17 residues. V gave up 5 bases and J gave up 5 bases; unmatched junction bases: 13. CDR3 bases: TGTGCCAGCAGCCCCTACGGGGGGGGACTCCAAACCGGGGAGCTGTTTTTT. Protein sequence: CASSPYGGGLQTGELFF.

The chain joins TRBV6-1 to TRBJ1-4; TRBD1 matches at 7 bases. The J segment lost 8 bases and the V segment lost 3 bases, leaving 6 bases of the junction unmatched. The CDR3 length is 14 residues. Germline V lookup: CDR1 MNHNS, CDR2 SASEGT. CDR3 sequence (DNA): TGTGCCAGCAGTGACAGGGGGGTTCGAGAAAAACTGTTTTTT. Protein: CASSDRGVREKLFF.

In its sample, this clone was seen a few times. The chain links TRBV7-8 to TRBJ1-3; TRBD1 aligns across 8 bases. The V gene's germline CDR1 is SGHVS and CDR2 FQNEAQ. V lost 6 bases and J lost 7; bases outside the gene matches: 11. This CDR3 is built from 15 residues. In DNA, the CDR3 is TGTGCCAGCAGTCAAGACAGGGGTAAAGCGAACACCATATATTTT. Translated, it gives CASSQDRGKANTIYF.

V gene TRBV11-2 combines with J gene TRBJ2-5; TRBD2 aligns across 12 bases. The CDR3 totals 16 residues. With V trimmed by 1 base and J by 4 bases, 4 bases remained unmatched. Germline V CDR1 and CDR2: SGHAT, FQNNGV. CDR3 protein: CASSLGTSGIGETQYF. The DNA for the CDR3 is TGTGCCAGCAGCTTAGGGACTAGCGGGATCGGAGAGACCCAGTACTTC.

The V and J genes are TRBV9 and TRBJ2-5, with D tentatively TRBD2 (5 bases). V lost 0 bases to trimming and J lost 4 bases, with 16 bases between them. The CDR3 contains 16 residues. The germline V gene encodes CDR1 SGDLS and CDR2 YYNGEE. CDR3 region: CASSVETGLYGETQYF. For the CDR3, the DNA is TGTGCCAGCAGCGTAGAAACGGGATTGTATGGAGAGACCCAGTACTTC.

This clone was seen a single time. V gene TRBV7-6 combines with J gene TRBJ1-3; maybe TRBD1 (6 bases). CDR3 length: 15 residues. With 5 bases removed from V and 4 bases from J, the gap between germline ends came to 15 bases. Germline V CDR1 and CDR2: SGHVS, FNYEAQ. CDR3 region: CASSRDRTLGNTIYF. In DNA form, the CDR3 reads TGTGCCAGCAGCCGAGACAGGACCTTGGGAAACACCATATATTTT.

The rearrangement links TRBV7-2 to TRBJ2-3; a weak D match, TRBD2 (5 bases). V dropped 1 base and J dropped 2 bases, with 7 bases sitting between them. The CDR3 spans 14 residues. The V gene's germline CDR1 is SGHTA and CDR2 FQGNSA. The CDR3 is CASSLERSTDTQYF. For the CDR3, the DNA is TGTGCCAGCAGCTTAGAGCGGTCCACAGATACGCAGTATTTT.